What follows are 9 T cell receptor beta chains derived from one specimen sequenced in a study of blood T cells in healthy people across ages. Using a J-beta primer mix together with a sample-barcoded 5' primer, a second PCR was run for roughly 7 to 11 cycles. TCRdb reprocessed the 5' RACE reads via MiXCR and lists one record per CDR3 protein. The table lists about 1,400,000 distinct CDR3 sequences, 35% to 45% of them singletons. Specimen: blood. These TCRs come from a woman aged 18-30 years in good health.

The chain has TRBV7-9 and TRBJ1-2; maybe TRBD1 (6 bases). The CDR3 sequence is 14 residues long. V dropped 5 bases and J dropped 4 bases, with 14 bases sitting between them. From germline, CDR1 is SEHNR and CDR2 FQNEAQ (reference sequence). In DNA form, the CDR3 reads TGTGCCAGCAGCCCCGCGGGACACACCTATGGCTACACCTTC. As protein: CASSPAGHTYGYTF. The variable domain in full, completed from reference TRBV7-9 and TRBJ1-2, reads DTGVSQNPRHKITKRGQNVTFRCDPISEHNRLYWYRQTLGQGPEFLTYFQNEAQLEKSRLLSDRFSAERPKGSFSTLEIQRTEQGDSAMYLCASSPAGHTYGYTFGSGTRLTVV.

A few counts support this clonotype. The junction differs from germline at one of its ends, possibly a read error. The chain has TRBV30 and TRBJ2-1; the D gene is possibly TRBD2 (5 bases). From germline, CDR1 is GTSNPN and CDR2 SVGIG (reference sequence). The CDR3 has 11 amino acids. The CDR3: CAGSVGNEQFF. CDR3 DNA: TGTGCCGGGAGTGTAGGTAATGAGCAGTTCTTC.

V usage is TRBV12-3 or TRBV12-4 and J usage is TRBJ2-2; no definite D call. The CDR3 totals 13 residues. V was cut by 11 bases and J by 6 bases, with 16 bases left in between. The CDR3 DNA follows: TGTGCCGGCCGGCTAGTTGGATCCGGGGAGCTGTTTTTT. It yields the protein CAGRLVGSGELFF.

The gene calls are TRBV6-5 and TRBJ2-7; no clear D. Germline V gene lookup returns CDR1 MNHEY and CDR2 SVGAGI. This CDR3 contains 14 residues. V lost 6 bases, J lost 0 bases, and 12 bases lay in between. The CDR3 loop is CASREVPASYEQYF. CDR3 DNA: TGTGCCAGCAGGGAAGTCCCAGCCTCCTACGAGCAGTACTTC.

About this clonotype: This may arise from a read error, as a much more abundant clone is one base away. The chain uses TRBV3-1 and TRBJ1-2; D unresolved. The germline gives CDR1 LGHDT, CDR2 YNNKEL (reference sequence). The germline V and J ends were trimmed by 2 bases and 7 bases, with 8 bases remaining between them. The CDR3 length is 12 residues. The CDR3 reads CASSQQTSGYTF. CDR3 DNA sequence: TGTGCCAGCAGCCAACAGACAAGTGGCTACACCTTC.

J is TRBJ2-7 and V is TRBV5-1, with D possibly TRBD2 on 8 matching bases. V was shortened by 7 bases and J by 0 bases, with 17 bases between the two germline ends. In germline, CDR1 is SGHRS, CDR2 YFSETQ. This CDR3 has 15 residues. CDR3 protein: CASREGALSSYEQYF. In DNA form, the CDR3 reads TGCGCCAGCCGGGAGGGGGCTTTAAGCTCCTACGAGCAGTACTTC.

The chain has TRBV9 and TRBJ2-1; D perhaps matches TRBD1 (6 bases). Trimming took 4 bases from V and 4 from J, leaving 18 bases between them. The CDR3 loop spans 16 amino acids. The V gene's germline CDR1 is SGDLS and CDR2 YYNGEE. The DNA for the CDR3 is TGTGCCAGCAGCACGAGTCCTGGACAGCTTTACAATGAGCAGTTCTTC. Translating gives CASSTSPGQLYNEQFF.

In its sample, this clonotype was seen a few times. Here the CDR3 DNA reads TGTGCCAGCAGGACCGGGACAGGGGCTTTCTACGAGCAGTACTTC. Protein product: CASRTGTGAFYEQYF. The chain joins TRBV6-6 to TRBJ2-7; 10 nucleotides agree with TRBD1. The CDR3 totals 15 residues. V dropped 6 bases and J dropped 3; count of bases not matched to a gene: 8. Germline V CDR1 and CDR2: MNHNY, SVGAGI (reference sequence).

The chain's CDR3 is CAGSVVKHNEQFF. Here the CDR3 DNA reads TGTGCCGGCAGCGTCGTCAAACACAATGAGCAGTTCTTC. V is TRBV10-3 and J is TRBJ2-1; D gene uncertain. Germline V gene lookup returns CDR1 ENHRY and CDR2 SYGVKD. CDR3 length: 13 amino acids. Trimming removed 11 bases at V and 5 bases at J, with 16 bases between.